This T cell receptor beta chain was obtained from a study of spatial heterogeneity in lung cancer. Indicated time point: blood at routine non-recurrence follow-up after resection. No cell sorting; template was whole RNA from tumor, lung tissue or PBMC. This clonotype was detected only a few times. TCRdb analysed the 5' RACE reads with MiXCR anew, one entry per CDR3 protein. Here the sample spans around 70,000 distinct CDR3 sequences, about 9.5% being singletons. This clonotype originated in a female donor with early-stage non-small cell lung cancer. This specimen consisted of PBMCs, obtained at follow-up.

The chain's CDR3 is CASAKGSGNTIYF. DNA for the CDR3: TGCGCCAGTGCCAAGGGCTCTGGAAACACCATATATTTT. V gene TRBV5-1 combines with J gene TRBJ1-3; D is uncertain. Trimming left V 8 bases short and J 0 bases short, with 9 bases between. The germline CDR1 and CDR2 sequences are SGHRS and YFSETQ. CDR3 length equals 13 residues.